The present entry profiles one TCR beta chain with its context. The target antigen is unknown. This record comes from a study of identifying expanded T cells in peripheral blood. The length of the CDR3 is 15 residues. Per the germline V gene, CDR1 is SGHNT and CDR2 is YYREEE (reference sequence). V trimming: 4 bases; J trimming: 6 bases; junction bases outside the gene matches: 7. Study outcomes and limitations: Approximately 1.1 clones differed between technical replicates, versus roughly 17 and 20 over time. Approximately two-week clone count variance significantly increased as total template count grew.

The table came from immunoSEQ multiplex PCR; TCRdb's copy has only in-frame clones and leaves some out. The sample records about 81,000 clones, 84% being singletons. No infections or other immune events were documented during collection. Sequenced input: blood. The chain carries TRBV5-4 and TRBJ2-2, with 9 nucleotides matching TRBD1. This receptor was obtained from a person between 18 and 70 years old in good health. The CDR3, as DNA: TGTGCCAGCAGCCCGGACAGGGGATTGGCCGGGGAGCTGTTTTTT. As protein: CASSPDRGLAGELFF. Full variable domain (rest looked up from reference TRBV5-4 and TRBJ2-2): ETGVTQSPTHLIKTRGQQVTLRCSSQSGHNTVSWYQQALGQGPQFIFQYYREEENGRGNFPPRFSGLQFPNYSSELNVNALELDDSALYLCASSPDRGLAGELFFGEGSRLTVL.